Listed here are 30 T cell receptor beta chains from one sample, sequenced in a study of OX40 agonist ivuxolimab in advanced cancers. This table comes from immunoSEQ multiplex PCR, and its TCRdb copy is limited to in-frame clones, with some not included. This sample has roughly 93,000 clones, with under 85% found just once. Here the sequenced sample was CD4+ or CD8+ T cells sorted from blood, taken in a trial of the OX40 agonist ivuxolimab. These receptors came from an adult with an advanced solid tumor such as melanoma, head and neck, liver or kidney cancer.

The V gene is TRBV19, the J gene TRBJ2-7, with 7 bases that match TRBD1. J gave up 6 bases and V 7 bases, and 9 bases lay outside the gene matches. The CDR3 runs 13 residues. Germline V gives CDR1 LNHDA, CDR2 SQIVND (reference sequence). DNA for the CDR3: TGTGCCAGTACCCAAGGGGGCGGCCGCGAGCAGTACTTC. Translation gives CASTQGGGREQYF.

V and J are TRBV4-1 and TRBJ2-3; D is unresolved. CDR1 is MGHRA and CDR2 is YSYEKL in the germline V gene. The ends were cut back, 0 bases at V and 4 bases at J, with 11 bases in the middle. This CDR3 has 15 residues. CDR3 residues: CASSQDMWASDTQYF. Here the CDR3 DNA reads TGCGCCAGCAGCCAAGATATGTGGGCTTCAGATACGCAGTATTTT.

The chain couples TRBV5-1 to TRBJ1-1, with 10 bases that match TRBD1. Germline V gives CDR1 SGHRS, CDR2 YFSETQ. CDR3 length equals 14 residues. The V gene end was trimmed by 0 bases and the J gene end by 5 bases; junction bases not matched to a gene: 1. CDR3 nucleotides: TGCGCCAGCAGCTTGGGGACAGGGGGGACTGAAGCTTTCTTT. This translates into CASSLGTGGTEAFF.

The V call is TRBV19, the J call TRBJ2-7, with a tentative D call TRBD1 (6 bases). This CDR3 comprises 13 residues. Germline CDR1 reads LNHDA; CDR2 reads SQIVND (reference sequence). V lost 5 bases and J 2 bases, leaving 10 bases between the germline ends. CDR3 in amino acids: CASSARGTYEQYF. In DNA, the CDR3 is TGTGCCAGTAGTGCCAGGGGAACCTACGAGCAGTACTTC.

The CDR3: CASSIGVSGYEQYF. In nucleotides, the CDR3 is TGTGCCAGTAGTATCGGGGTATCTGGCTACGAGCAGTACTTC. The chain joins TRBV19 to TRBJ2-7, with D possibly TRBD2 on 5 matching bases. Trimming pared 3 bases from V and 3 bases from J, leaving 12 bases between. CDR1 is LNHDA, CDR2 SQIVND, per germline (reference sequence). The CDR3 has 14 residues.

V is TRBV10-3 and J is TRBJ2-7; possibly TRBD1 for D (6 bases). The CDR3 length is 11 residues. Germline loops: CDR1 ENHRY, CDR2 SYGVKD. V lost 10 bases and J lost 6, with 13 bases in between. The chain's CDR3 is CATLQGSEQYF. CDR3 in DNA: TGTGCCACCCTACAGGGAAGCGAGCAGTACTTC.

The gene calls are TRBV21-1 and TRBJ1-4; TRBD1 is the table's D call, not checked against the DNA. TRBV21-1 constitutes a pseudogene. The CDR3 covers 17 residues. The CDR3 protein is CASSKAPGDRRGEKLFF. CDR3 nucleotide sequence: TGTGCCAGCAGCAAAGCCCCTGGCGACAGAAGGGGGGAAAAACTGTTTTTT.

A single count supports this clone. The V gene is TRBV29-1, the J gene TRBJ1-1; 10 bases agree with TRBD1. This CDR3 comprises 14 residues. With 5 bases clipped from V and 8 bases from J, the junction kept 11 bases outside the gene matches. Germline V gene sequence: CDR1 SQVTM, CDR2 ANQGSEA. DNA for the CDR3: TGCAGCGTTTATTCCGGGACAGGGGAAACCGAAGCTTTCTTT. Translation: CSVYSGTGETEAFF.

The chain has TRBV7-8 and TRBJ2-7; the D gene could be TRBD1 or TRBD2 (5 bases each). The CDR3 is made up of 15 amino acids. Germline values: CDR1 SGHVS, CDR2 FQNEAQ. Trimming pared 1 base from V and 6 bases from J, leaving 16 bases between. CDR3 residues: CASSLDGTPSGEQYF. CDR3 sequence (DNA): TGTGCCAGCAGCTTAGATGGGACCCCATCCGGCGAGCAGTACTTC.

The chain links TRBV7-8 to TRBJ1-4; D is unclear. Trimming pared 7 bases from V and 2 bases from J, leaving 14 bases between. Germline V lookup: CDR1 SGHVS, CDR2 FQNEAQ. The CDR3 runs 15 residues. The CDR3 sequence: CASTRSGTTNEKLFF. The CDR3 DNA reads TGTGCCAGCACCCGGTCGGGCACGACTAATGAAAAACTGTTTTTT.

This clone was recorded once. V usage is TRBV6-6 and J usage is TRBJ2-3; 14 positions match TRBD2. The trim removed 2 bases at V and 14 bases at J, leaving 6 bases unmatched. CDR1 and CDR2 from the germline V gene are MNHNY and SVGAGI (reference sequence). The CDR3 has 14 amino acids. The CDR3 loop is CASSYQGLAGEVYF. In DNA form, the CDR3 reads TGTGCCAGCAGTTACCAGGGACTAGCGGGAGAAGTGTATTTT.

This chain joins TRBV6-6 and TRBJ1-6; D perhaps matches TRBD1 (6 bases). The CDR3 is 14 residues long. CDR1 is MNHNY, CDR2 SVGAGI, per germline (reference sequence). V lost 7 bases, J lost 8 bases, and 15 bases lay in between. This CDR3 is CASTPGAGYSPLHF. DNA for the CDR3: TGTGCCAGCACCCCAGGGGCCGGGTATTCACCCCTCCACTTT.

The rearrangement joins TRBV7-2 to TRBJ2-3; D possibly corresponds to TRBD1 (6 bases). CDR3 length: 16 amino acids. Trimming took off 5 bases at V and 0 bases at J, with 15 bases between the two ends. The germline gives CDR1 SGHTA, CDR2 FQGNSA. The CDR3 reads CASSPRWGLSTDTQYF. Here the CDR3 DNA reads TGTGCCAGCAGCCCCCGGTGGGGGCTAAGCACAGATACGCAGTATTTT.

V is TRBV5-1 and J is TRBJ2-2, with a tentative D call TRBD2 (6 bases). Per the germline V gene, CDR1 is SGHRS and CDR2 is YFSETQ. V was trimmed by 2 bases and J by 6 bases, leaving 11 bases between them. CDR3 size: 14 residues. CDR3 amino acids: CASSFTGASGELFF. The DNA for the CDR3 is TGCGCCAGCAGCTTTACGGGAGCGTCCGGGGAGCTGTTTTTT.

The chain links TRBV11-2 to TRBJ1-2, with TRBD1 as a possible D gene (5 bases). The germline V gene encodes CDR1 SGHAT and CDR2 FQNNGV. CDR3 length: 12 amino acids. V dropped 3 bases and J dropped 8 bases, with 10 bases sitting between them. In DNA, the CDR3 is TGTGCCAGCAGCTTGGTGGAGGGGGGCTACACCTTC. Translated: CASSLVEGGYTF.

V gene TRBV5-1 combines with J gene TRBJ2-6, with 8 positions matching TRBD2. The germline V gene has CDR1 SGHRS and CDR2 YFSETQ. The V segment lost 2 bases and the J segment 5 bases; nucleotides outside the gene matches: 12. There are 18 residues in the CDR3. CDR3 sequence: CASSFRGSGASRANVLTF. For the CDR3, the DNA is TGCGCCAGCAGCTTCAGGGGTAGCGGGGCCTCAAGGGCCAACGTCCTGACTTTC.

V usage is TRBV19 and J usage is TRBJ2-2, with D perhaps TRBD2 (7 bases). The CDR3 contains 15 residues. V was trimmed by 3 bases and J by 6 bases, leaving 14 bases between them. Germline CDR1 and CDR2: LNHDA and SQIVND (reference sequence). The CDR3 protein is CASSMWGGNAGELFF. CDR3 bases: TGTGCCAGTAGTATGTGGGGGGGCAACGCCGGGGAGCTGTTTTTT.

The J gene is TRBJ2-1, the V gene TRBV2; 15 bases fit TRBD2. In germline, CDR1 is SNHLY, CDR2 FYNNEI. With V trimmed by 4 bases and J by 8 bases, 3 bases remained unmatched. The CDR3 runs to 15 residues. The CDR3 DNA sequence: TGTGCCAGCAGTGTTGGACTAGCGGGAGGGTATGAGCAGTTCTTC. Protein: CASSVGLAGGYEQFF.

The rearrangement uses TRBV27 and TRBJ2-1; D is undetermined. CDR3 size: 13 residues. CDR1 and CDR2 (germline): MNHEY, SMNVEV (reference sequence). V gave up 6 bases and J gave up 3 bases, with 9 bases separating them. The CDR3 DNA follows: TGTGCCAGCAGCCGGGCCGACTACAATGAGCAGTTCTTC. This translates into CASSRADYNEQFF.

In its sample, this clone was seen once. CDR3 amino acids: CASSAPGTGGVGQPQHF. The CDR3 DNA sequence: TGTGCCAGCAGTGCCCCCGGGACAGGGGGCGTGGGCCAGCCCCAGCATTTT. The gene calls are TRBV6-1 and TRBJ1-5; the match to TRBD1 covers 12 bases. V shed 4 bases, J shed 7 bases, and the junction held 11 bases outside the gene matches. Germline assignment: CDR1 MNHNS and CDR2 SASEGT. The CDR3 is 17 residues long.

V gene TRBV14 combines with J gene TRBJ2-7; 13 bases match TRBD2. Trimming took 5 bases from V and 2 from J; bases not matched to a gene: 15. Germline CDR1 SGHDN, CDR2 FVKESK. The length of the CDR3 is 19 residues. The CDR3 DNA sequence: TGTGCCAGCAGCTGGGGCGTCGGCCGACTAGCGGGGGGAACCTACGAGCAGTACTTC. Translated, it gives CASSWGVGRLAGGTYEQYF.

The chain is built from TRBV7-2 and TRBJ2-1; 10 bases match TRBD2. The CDR3 runs to 15 residues. J was trimmed by 1 base and V by 6 bases; bases with no gene match: 3. The germline V gene has CDR1 SGHTA and CDR2 FQGNSA. CDR3 DNA: TGTGCCAGCAGTCGGACTAGCGGATCCTACAATGAGCAGTTCTTC. Protein: CASSRTSGSYNEQFF.

This sequence joins TRBV21-1 and TRBJ2-7; TRBD1 was called by the table and not checked on the DNA. TRBV21-1 is annotated as a pseudogene. This CDR3 is built from 14 residues. The CDR3 sequence is CASSKDVDTYEQYF. DNA of the CDR3: TGTGCCAGCAGCAAAGACGTGGACACCTACGAGCAGTACTTC.

The rearrangement uses TRBV10-3 and TRBJ1-2; D uncertain. The CDR3 runs 13 residues. V shed 2 bases and J shed 1 base, with 5 bases lying between them. Germline CDR1 is ENHRY and CDR2 is SYGVKD. CDR3 DNA sequence: TGTGCCATCAGTGAGAGGGATAACTATGGCTACACCTTC. Translation: CAISERDNYGYTF.

The chain uses TRBV6-6 and TRBJ1-1; maybe TRBD1 (5 bases). V was clipped by 5 bases and J by 5 bases, with 21 bases between them. CDR3 length: 16 amino acids. The germline V gene encodes CDR1 MNHNY and CDR2 SVGAGI (reference sequence). The CDR3 sequence: CASSLRAGLLGTEAFF. The CDR3 DNA sequence: TGTGCCAGCAGTCTCCGAGCGGGGCTCCTGGGGACTGAAGCTTTCTTT.

This chain links TRBV19 with TRBJ1-3; D is possibly TRBD1 (5 bases). The CDR3 runs 15 residues. Per the germline V gene, CDR1 is LNHDA and CDR2 is SQIVND (reference sequence). Trimming cost V 3 bases and J 0 bases, with 9 bases left between them. The CDR3 sequence is CASSMGQASGNTIYF. CDR3 DNA sequence: TGTGCCAGTAGTATGGGGCAGGCCTCTGGAAACACCATATATTTT.

The chain is built from TRBV5-3 and TRBJ2-7; 10 bases agree with TRBD2. TRBV5-3 is an ORF, with its function uncertain. The V segment lost 1 base and the J segment 6 bases; nucleotides outside the gene matches: 7. This CDR3 is 15 amino acids long. The CDR3 loop reads CARSLSFASGSEQYF. DNA for the CDR3: TGTGCCAGAAGCTTGTCGTTTGCTAGCGGGAGCGAGCAGTACTTC.

The chain joins TRBV14 to TRBJ2-1, with 7 bases aligning to TRBD2. Germline values: CDR1 SGHDN, CDR2 FVKESK. J lost 3 bases, V lost 4 bases, and 6 bases had no gene match. This CDR3 comprises 15 residues. The CDR3 bases are TGTGCCAGCAGCCCCCCCGGACTAGGCTACAATGAGCAGTTCTTC. Translated, it gives CASSPPGLGYNEQFF. Filled out from reference TRBV14 and TRBJ2-1, the complete variable domain reads EAGVTQFPSHSVIEKGQTVTLRCDPISGHDNLYWYRRVMGKEIKFLLHFVKESKQDESGMPNNRFLAERTGGTYSTLKVQPAELEDSGVYFCASSPPGLGYNEQFFGPGTRLTVL.

The J gene is TRBJ1-1, the V gene TRBV10-1; 8 nucleotides agree with TRBD1. The V and J ends lost 7 bases and 4 bases, in that order; junction bases with no gene match: 11. This CDR3 contains 15 residues. The V gene's germline CDR1 is WNHNN and CDR2 SYGVQD (reference sequence). CDR3: CASNSFDRGGTEAFF. The CDR3 DNA reads TGCGCCAGCAATTCATTCGACAGGGGAGGCACTGAAGCTTTCTTT.

This clone was observed a single time. The chain recombines TRBV2 with TRBJ1-2; D gene ambiguous. This CDR3 is 13 amino acids long. V gave up 3 bases and J gave up 3 bases, with 8 bases separating them. The germline CDR1 and CDR2 sequences are SNHLY and FYNNEI. The CDR3 is CASSDGRDYGYTF. The CDR3 DNA follows: TGTGCCAGCAGTGACGGACGGGACTATGGCTACACCTTC.